This T cell receptor (beta chain) was captured in a study of regulatory T cells in long-lasting Graves disease. Specified time point: newly diagnosed GD, antithyroid drugs for less than 3 months. Preparation of the TCR library used RNA extracted from PBMCs. V lost 5 bases and J lost 4; bases outside the gene matches: 6. The V gene's germline CDR1 is SGHAT and CDR2 FQNNGV. There are 15 residues in the CDR3. Libraries of TCR beta came from iRepertoire HTBI primers plus Arm-PCR of CDR3 regions. One entry per CDR3 protein, called by TCRdb with MiXCR from the multiplex PCR reads. In the table there are some 600,000 distinct CDR3 sequences, around 15% of which are singletons. The same sample was also studied in work on T cells in Graves' hyperthyroidism and ophthalmopathy. From that study: The primer set for the first-round RT-PCR of the TCR CDR3 was HTBI.

This sample comprised peripheral blood mononuclear cells (PBMCs), obtained at new diagnosis, from a patient treated with antithyroid drugs. The origin of this receptor is a man younger than 35 with Graves disease. The gene calls are TRBV11-2 and TRBJ2-3, with 10 positions matching TRBD2. The chain's CDR3 is CASSRTSGGADTQYF. The CDR3 DNA sequence: TGTGCCAGCAGCCGGACTAGCGGAGGAGCAGATACGCAGTATTTT.